The 20 T cell receptor beta chains below come from one sample, sequenced in a study of identifying expanded T cells in peripheral blood. Here immunoSEQ multiplex PCR was the method, and the copy in TCRdb shows in-frame clones only, minus some. This repertoire shows 100,000 to 110,000 clones, 80% to 90% found once; its top ten account for around 5%. Material: blood. The source of these receptors is a person aged 18 to 75 in good health.

Concerning this clone: A read error may produce the germline difference seen at one junction end. The V and J genes are TRBV19 and TRBJ1-5; no clear D gene. The CDR3 covers 15 residues. Per germline, CDR1 LNHDA and CDR2 SQIVND (reference sequence). The CDR3 loop is CASRIGVYSNQPQHF. The CDR3 DNA reads TGTGCCAGTCGTATTGGAGTCTATAGCAATCAGCCCCAGCATTTT.

In its sample, this clone was seen once. The CDR3: CASSLPGTSGYEQYF. CDR3 coding DNA: TGTGCCAGCAGCCTCCCCGGGACTAGCGGCTACGAGCAGTACTTC. This sequence joins TRBV14 and TRBJ2-7, with 11 bases identical to TRBD2. The CDR3 spans 15 residues. Looked up from germline, CDR1 is SGHDN and CDR2 is FVKESK. The trim removed 4 bases at V and 3 bases at J, leaving 5 bases unmatched.

The genes are TRBV18 and TRBJ1-1; possible D gene TRBD1, 6 bases. Per the germline V gene, CDR1 is KGHSH and CDR2 is LQKENI. The V and J ends lost 6 bases and 6 bases respectively, with 8 bases between them. The CDR3 extends over 11 amino acids. CDR3 residues: CASSRTAEAFF. CDR3 DNA sequence: TGTGCCAGCTCGCGGACAGCTGAAGCTTTCTTT.

The gene calls are TRBV19 and TRBJ1-2; D perhaps matches TRBD1 (6 bases). The CDR3 covers 14 residues. V lost 7 bases to trimming and J lost 4 bases, with 16 bases between them. CDR1 LNHDA and CDR2 SQIVND come from the germline V gene (reference sequence). The CDR3 nucleotides are TGTGCCAGTAACCCAGGGGCTGGTATCTATGGCTACACCTTC. It is translated as CASNPGAGIYGYTF.

V and J are TRBV6-5 and TRBJ1-2; D is possibly TRBD1 (6 bases). CDR1 and CDR2 from the germline V gene are MNHEY and SVGAGI. The CDR3 sequence is 15 residues long. The V gene lost 6 bases and the J gene lost 4 bases, with 18 bases spanning the gap. DNA for the CDR3: TGTGCCAGCAGAGGAGGACAGCCCCGAGGCTATGGCTACACCTTC. Amino acids: CASRGGQPRGYGYTF.

The chain has TRBV29-1 and TRBJ1-3; no clear D gene. The CDR3 is 13 amino acids. Germline assignment: CDR1 SQVTM and CDR2 ANQGSEA. Trimming pared 4 bases from V and 1 base from J, leaving 8 bases between. The CDR3 is CSVVAPSGNTIYF. CDR3 DNA: TGCAGCGTTGTAGCACCATCTGGAAACACCATATATTTT.

V gene TRBV4-1 combines with J gene TRBJ2-7; D may be TRBD1 (5 bases). Germline-derived CDR1 and CDR2 are MGHRA and YSYEKL. The CDR3 loop spans 15 amino acids. V gave up 0 bases and J gave up 0 bases, with 9 bases separating them. For the CDR3, the DNA is TGCGCCAGCAGCCAAGATCACAGGAGCTCCTACGAGCAGTACTTC. Protein product: CASSQDHRSSYEQYF.

The chain employs TRBV5-1 and TRBJ2-2; a possible D gene is TRBD1 (6 bases). The V gene lost 4 bases and the J gene lost 0 bases, with 13 bases spanning the gap. Germline V gives CDR1 SGHRS, CDR2 YFSETQ. The CDR3 consists of 16 residues. CDR3 nucleotides: TGCGCCAGCAGCCTCCGGACAGTCGCGAACACCGGGGAGCTGTTTTTT. It yields the protein CASSLRTVANTGELFF. The full variable domain, rest sourced from reference TRBV5-1 and TRBJ2-2, is KAGVTQTPRYLIKTRGQQVTLSCSPISGHRSVSWYQQTPGQGLQFLFEYFSETQRNKGNFPGRFSGRQFSNSRSEMNVSTLELGDSALYLCASSLRTVANTGELFFGEGSRLTVL.

This rearrangement joins TRBV5-4 to TRBJ1-2; D is uncertain. The CDR3 spans 16 residues. The ends were cut back, 0 bases at V and 1 base at J, with 13 bases in the middle. Germline CDR1 SGHNT, CDR2 YYREEE (reference sequence). The CDR3 region is CASSLDTIYYNYGYTF. The DNA of the CDR3 is TGTGCCAGCAGCTTGGACACTATATACTATAACTATGGCTACACCTTC. Full variable domain (outside the CDR3, taken from reference TRBV5-4 and TRBJ1-2): ETGVTQSPTHLIKTRGQQVTLRCSSQSGHNTVSWYQQALGQGPQFIFQYYREEENGRGNFPPRFSGLQFPNYSSELNVNALELDDSALYLCASSLDTIYYNYGYTFGSGTRLTVV.

The chain combines TRBV19 with TRBJ1-1, with D possibly TRBD1 on 6 matching bases. This CDR3 spans 15 amino acids. Germline lookup yields CDR1 LNHDA and CDR2 SQIVND (reference sequence). The V and J ends lost 11 bases and 0 bases respectively, with 19 bases between them. CDR3 sequence reads: CASKPTGLMNTEAFF. CDR3 sequence (DNA): TGTGCCTCAAAACCCACAGGGCTGATGAACACTGAAGCTTTCTTT.

The chain couples TRBV30 to TRBJ1-5; no reliable D call. The V end was cut by 0 bases, the J end by 5 bases, with 11 bases between. The CDR3 spans 14 residues. The germline V gene has CDR1 GTSNPN and CDR2 SVGIG (reference sequence). CDR3 nucleotide sequence: TGTGCCTGGAGTGTTCTGGCAGAAGATCAGCCCCAGCATTTT. It codes for CAWSVLAEDQPQHF.

The chain links TRBV18 to TRBJ2-1; D gene unclear. With 0 bases removed from V and 3 bases from J, the gap between germline ends came to 9 bases. This CDR3 spans 15 amino acids. CDR1 is KGHSH, CDR2 LQKENI, per germline. The DNA for the CDR3 is TGTGCCAGCTCACCACCTTCCAGATACTACAATGAGCAGTTCTTC. Its translation is CASSPPSRYYNEQFF.

The J gene is TRBJ2-2, the V gene TRBV14, with 12 positions matching TRBD1. Germline CDR1 is SGHDN and CDR2 is FVKESK. This CDR3 comprises 22 residues. Trimming removed 3 bases from V and 5 bases from J; junction bases left unmatched: 22. In DNA, the CDR3 is TGTGCCAGCAGCCAGCCGGGACAGGGGGCCCTAGCGGCCTCCCGAAGGACCGGGGAGCTGTTTTTT. Translation gives CASSQPGQGALAASRRTGELFF.

The chain carries TRBV15 and TRBJ1-4; D is possibly TRBD1 (5 bases). Germline V gives CDR1 LNHNV, CDR2 YYDKDF (reference sequence). V dropped 3 bases and J dropped 6 bases, with 20 bases sitting between them. The CDR3 length is 17 residues. Here the CDR3 reads CATSSIASGQVYEKLFF. As DNA, the CDR3 is TGTGCCACCAGCAGTATAGCCTCAGGGCAGGTATATGAAAAACTGTTTTTT.

The genes are TRBV5-5 and TRBJ2-2; D may be TRBD2 (5 bases). V was clipped by 0 bases and J by 4 bases, with 13 bases between them. Germline-derived CDR1 and CDR2 are SGHKS and YYEKEE (reference sequence). The CDR3 has 16 amino acids. The CDR3 loop is CASSLGIGVGTGELFF. For the CDR3, the DNA is TGTGCCAGCAGCTTGGGGATCGGGGTTGGCACCGGGGAGCTGTTTTTT.

The chain links TRBV19 to TRBJ2-5; tentative D call: TRBD1 (5 bases). The CDR3 spans 13 residues. Germline CDR1 and CDR2: LNHDA and SQIVND (reference sequence). V shed 7 bases and J shed 1 base, with 10 bases lying between them. The CDR3 DNA is TGTGCCAGTAAAGGCAGGGCCCAAGAGACCCAGTACTTC. This translates into CASKGRAQETQYF.

This clone is a singleton in its sample. The chain uses TRBV5-1 and TRBJ2-7, with D possibly TRBD2 on 5 matching bases. V lost 0 bases, J lost 0 bases, and 10 bases lay in between. The length of the CDR3 is 15 residues. CDR1 is SGHRS, CDR2 YFSETQ, per germline. The CDR3 spells CASSLGRGYSYEQYF. CDR3 bases: TGCGCCAGCAGCTTGGGTCGCGGGTACTCCTACGAGCAGTACTTC. Full variable domain (remainder filled in from reference TRBV5-1 and TRBJ2-7): KAGVTQTPRYLIKTRGQQVTLSCSPISGHRSVSWYQQTPGQGLQFLFEYFSETQRNKGNFPGRFSGRQFSNSRSEMNVSTLELGDSALYLCASSLGRGYSYEQYFGPGTRLTVT.

This chain links TRBV9 with TRBJ2-2; D not certain. The germline gives CDR1 SGDLS, CDR2 YYNGEE. V was trimmed by 4 bases and J by 5 bases, leaving 9 bases between them. The CDR3 contains 13 residues. CDR3 region: CASSIARTGELFF. The CDR3 DNA reads as TGTGCCAGCAGCATCGCTCGAACCGGGGAGCTGTTTTTT.

The chain carries TRBV5-4 and TRBJ2-1, with D possibly TRBD2 on 5 matching bases. This CDR3 is 15 amino acids long. V was cut by 4 bases and J by 0 bases, with 11 bases left in between. CDR1 and CDR2 from the germline V gene are SGHNT and YYREEE (reference sequence). CDR3 in amino acids: CASSRWESSYNEQFF. The CDR3 DNA is TGTGCCAGCAGCCGCTGGGAGAGCTCCTACAATGAGCAGTTCTTC.

This sequence joins TRBV7-2 and TRBJ1-1, with D possibly being TRBD1 (6 bases). This CDR3 has 14 residues. The germline gives CDR1 SGHTA, CDR2 FQGNSA. Trimming took off 1 base at V and 10 bases at J, with 16 bases between the two ends. The CDR3 protein is CASSLDSRGRGAFF. CDR3 sequence (DNA): TGTGCCAGCAGCTTAGACTCCAGGGGACGTGGAGCTTTCTTT.